The sample holds one count of the clone carrying this T cell receptor beta chain. The record originates from a study of cytotoxic CD8 clonotypes in ibrutinib-treated CLL. Study in general: The taking of response samples occurred after a median about 13 months of treatment, with a range of 6 to 36. When averaged across all of the samples, the counts came to 255,043 productive templates and 85,000 to 95,000 productive rearrangements.

The CDR3 covers 14 residues. With V trimmed by 0 bases and J by 9 bases, 5 bases remained unmatched. Germline-derived CDR1 and CDR2 are SGHKS and YYEKEE (reference sequence). Libraries were prepared by immunoSEQ multiplex PCR; TCRdb keeps only in-frame clonotypes and omits some of them. Among about 310,000 clones listed, almost 80% were seen once. This clonotype was sampled from a human donor with chronic lymphocytic leukemia. Sequenced here: PBMCs, sampled before ibrutinib treatment. J is TRBJ2-1 and V is TRBV5-5, with 8 bases identical to TRBD1. CDR3 region: CASSLVQGAFEQFF. In DNA, the CDR3 is TGTGCCAGCAGCTTGGTCCAGGGGGCCTTTGAGCAGTTCTTC.